This TCR beta chain was recorded in a study of T cells in Graves' hyperthyroidism and ophthalmopathy. Looking at the study overall: Peripheral blood collection took place at initial diagnosis, before any treatment. Findings and caveats of the study: Model output signaled ophthalmopathy a median roughly 6 months ahead of onset.

Many counts were recorded for this clonotype. No antigen is known for it. Newly diagnosed hyperthyroidism, duration under 2 months, in patients aged 18 to 65. Clinical symptoms, serum thyroxine and TRAb, thyroid ultrasound and orbital computed tomography together formed the diagnostic basis. Researchers amplified the TCR beta CDR3 regions from RNA transcripts. The primer set for the first-round RT-PCR of the TCR CDR3 was HTBI. TCRdb ran MiXCR on the multiplex PCR reads and lists one entry per CDR3 protein. This sample has roughly 290,000 distinct CDR3 sequences; roughly an eighth occur once, and the top ten carry 7.9%. This CDR3 contains 13 residues. The V gene lost 3 bases and the J gene lost 6 bases, with 11 bases spanning the gap.

What was sequenced was blood. The chain recombines TRBV12-3 or TRBV12-4 with TRBJ1-1; D perhaps matches TRBD1 (6 bases). This receptor was taken from a woman aged 40 to 50 with Graves' hyperthyroidism. DNA for the CDR3: TGTGCCAGCAGTTTTGGGGGGCGGGCTGAAGCTTTCTTT. Protein: CASSFGGRAEAFF.